Listed below are T cell receptor beta chains from one sample, sequenced in a study of response to subunit inactivated influenza vaccine. TCRdb re-called the RT-PCR reads through MiXCR, storing one row per CDR3 protein. Here the sample spans about 170,000 distinct CDR3 sequences, about an eighth being singletons. These data were likewise used in another study, on T cells expressing NK-cell markers.

Material: CD8+ T cells sorted from PBMCs, obtained about 12 days after vaccination. The receptors were gathered from a middle-aged man who received an inactivated influenza vaccine. Each CDR3 is given with its conserved first and last residue. The D gene is left open where the match is weak. Clone size is not always given. Where it is, it says once, few, many or a class for expanded clones.

j_gene	v_gene	abundance	len	d_gene	CDR3nt	CDR3aa
TRBJ2-7	TRBV6-6	NA	13	NA	TGTGCCAGCAGTTACGGACAAACCTACGAGCAGTACTTC	CASSYGQTYEQYF
TRBJ2-1	TRBV25-1	few	14	TRBD2	TGTGCCAGCAGTGGAGCGGGAGCGGTGAATGAGCAGTTCTTC	CASSGAGAVNEQFF
TRBJ2-7	TRBV25-1	few	16	TRBD1	TGTGCCAGCAGTGAATGGGACAGTGGAGCCACCTACGAGCAGTACTTC	CASSEWDSGATYEQYF
TRBJ2-5	TRBV9	few	15	TRBD2	TGTGCCAGCAGCGATGAGGGAGGGCCACGGGAGACCCAGTACTTC	CASSDEGGPRETQYF
TRBJ2-5	TRBV4-3	NA	20	TRBD2	TGCGCCAGCAGCCAAGTTTTCGCGGGAGGGCCACCCCTGGCCCAAGAGACCCAGTACTTC	CASSQVFAGGPPLAQETQYF
TRBJ2-3	TRBV12-3/TRBV12-4	few	15	TRBD2	TGTGCCAGCAGTCGGACTAGTTTCAGTACAGATACGCAGTATTTT	CASSRTSFSTDTQYF
TRBJ2-4	TRBV15	many	13	NA	TGTGCCACTAGGAGTGTAGCCAAAAACATTCAGTACTTC	CATRSVAKNIQYF
TRBJ1-1	TRBV19	few	16	TRBD1	TGTGCCAGTAGTATTCTTCTGGGACAGTTGAACACTGAAGCTTTCTTT	CASSILLGQLNTEAFF
TRBJ2-7	TRBV20-1	many	14	NA	TGCAGTGCTAGAGATGTGCGCGATTCCTACGAGCAGTACTTC	CSARDVRDSYEQYF
TRBJ1-1	TRBV11-2	NA	16	NA	TGTGCCAGCAGCTTAGCCACCGGGACTGGGGGTACTGAAGCTTTCTTT	CASSLATGTGGTEAFF
TRBJ2-3	TRBV12-3/TRBV12-4	NA	13	NA	TGTGCCAGCAGTTTATCACTTACAGATACGCAGTATTTT	CASSLSLTDTQYF
TRBJ2-1	TRBV28	NA	12	NA	TGTGCCAGCAGTTTCGGTGACAATGAGCAGTTCTTC	CASSFGDNEQFF
TRBJ1-2	TRBV5-6	NA	14	NA	TGTGCCAGCAGCTTGGTGGACAGTAACTATGGCTACACCTTC	CASSLVDSNYGYTF
TRBJ2-7	TRBV6-5	many	14	NA	TGTGCCAGCAGTTATAATGGCGGATCTAATGAGCAGTACTTC	CASSYNGGSNEQYF
TRBJ2-7	TRBV7-8	many	15	NA	TGTGCCAGCAGCTCGAACGGGGCCAACCCCTACGAGCAGTACTTC	CASSSNGANPYEQYF
TRBJ2-7	TRBV7-9	NA	16	TRBD1	TGTGCCAGCAGCTTAGCAAGGACAGGGATCTCCTACGAGCAGTACTTC	CASSLARTGISYEQYF
TRBJ2-7	TRBV27	few	15	NA	TGTGCCAGCAGCATTAACCGGGACACCGCCTACGAGCAGTACTTC	CASSINRDTAYEQYF
TRBJ2-5	TRBV28	NA	12	NA	TGTGCCAGCCGACTAGACCAAGAGACCCAGTACTTC	CASRLDQETQYF
TRBJ2-7	TRBV12-3/TRBV12-4	NA	12	NA	TGTGCCAGCGTGGGGCGGGACTACGAGCAGTACTTC	CASVGRDYEQYF
TRBJ1-1	TRBV12-3/TRBV12-4	NA	14	NA	TGTGCCAGCAGTTTCGAGGGACTGAACACTGAAGCTTTCTTT	CASSFEGLNTEAFF
TRBJ2-1	TRBV7-7	few	15	TRBD2	TGTGCTAGCAGCTTAGCGCGGGGGATGAACAATGAGCAGTTCTTC	CASSLARGMNNEQFF
TRBJ1-1	TRBV9	few	13	NA	TGTGCCAGCAGCGTGGGCAGAGGCACTGAAGCTTTCTTT	CASSVGRGTEAFF
TRBJ2-7	TRBV9	NA	15	TRBD2	TGTGCCAGCAGCGTAGACGGTAGCGGGAGGTACGAGCAGTACTTC	CASSVDGSGRYEQYF
TRBJ1-1	TRBV12-3/TRBV12-4	NA	15	TRBD1	TGTGCCAGCAGTTTGGAGACAGGGATGAACACTGAAGCTTTCTTT	CASSLETGMNTEAFF
TRBJ2-7	TRBV4-3	few	15	NA	TGCGCCAGCAGCCAAGATATCGGCTCCTCCTACGAGCAGTACTTC	CASSQDIGSSYEQYF
TRBJ1-2	TRBV27	NA	16	NA	TGTGCCAGCAGTTTATCAGCAGGGGTCCCTAACTATGGCTACACCTTC	CASSLSAGVPNYGYTF
TRBJ2-1	TRBV9	NA	15	TRBD2	TGTGCCAGCGGCGGTAGCGGGGCCTCCTACAATGAGCAGTTCTTC	CASGGSGASYNEQFF
TRBJ1-2	TRBV10-3	NA	15	NA	TGTGCCATCAGTGAGTCGAGCCGGGCTTACTATGGCTACACCTTC	CAISESSRAYYGYTF
TRBJ2-1	TRBV29-1	few	14	TRBD2	TGCAGCGTTGATGGGGGGGGGGACTTCAATGAGCAGTTCTTC	CSVDGGGDFNEQFF
TRBJ2-5	TRBV27	few	14	TRBD2	TGTGCCAGCAGTCCCGGAACGGGGGGACAGACCCAGTACTTC	CASSPGTGGQTQYF
TRBJ2-1	TRBV5-1	NA	11	NA	TGCGCCAGCAGCTCTAATTGGGAGCAGTTCTTC	CASSSNWEQFF
TRBJ2-7	TRBV6-2/TRBV6-3	NA	16	NA	TGTGCCAGCGACGATAATGCGGGTAGCGCCTCCTACGAGCAGTACTTC	CASDDNAGSASYEQYF
TRBJ2-3	TRBV6-1	many	17	TRBD1	TGTGCCAGCACCCAGGCGGGACAGGGGTTTGGTGCAGATACGCAGTATTTT	CASTQAGQGFGADTQYF
TRBJ1-1	TRBV28	few	12	NA	TGTGCCAGCAGTTCTAGGGGCGGGGGAGCTTTCTTT	CASSSRGGGAFF
TRBJ2-2	TRBV7-9	NA	14	NA	TGTGCCAGCAGCCCACAGGATTCTGCCGGGGAGCTGTTTTTT	CASSPQDSAGELFF
TRBJ2-7	TRBV16	NA	14	NA	TGTGCCAGCAGCCAATCGGCAGGCCCCTACGAGCAGTACTTC	CASSQSAGPYEQYF
TRBJ2-1	TRBV4-3	many	16	NA	TGCGCCAGCAGCCCCTATGGGGCAGCCGCCTACAATGAGCAGTTCTTC	CASSPYGAAAYNEQFF
TRBJ2-7	TRBV7-8	many	16	TRBD2	TGTGCCAGCAGCCCGCGACTAGCGGGGAACCACTACGAGCAGTACTTC	CASSPRLAGNHYEQYF
TRBJ1-2	TRBV28	NA	18	NA	TGTGCCAGCCATACTACCTATATATCACCTGGAGGGTCCTATGGCTACACCTTC	CASHTTYISPGGSYGYTF
TRBJ2-2	TRBV28	NA	14	NA	TGTGCCAGCAGTATTAGCGGGAACACCGGGGAGCTGTTTTTT	CASSISGNTGELFF
TRBJ2-7	TRBV30	NA	13	NA	TGTGCCTGGAGTGAGCAGGTCTCCTACGAGCAGTACTTC	CAWSEQVSYEQYF
TRBJ2-1	TRBV27	few	15	TRBD2	TGTGCCAGCAGATACAGCGGGGGGGCAGGGGATGAGCAGTTCTTC	CASRYSGGAGDEQFF
TRBJ2-4	TRBV12-3/TRBV12-4	NA	17	TRBD2	TGTGCCAGCAGTTTTCCCTCACTAGCGGGAGGTTCGGACATTCAGTACTTC	CASSFPSLAGGSDIQYF
TRBJ1-4	TRBV20-1	few	12	TRBD1	TGCAGTGCCGGACAGGGTAATGAAAAACTGTTTTTT	CSAGQGNEKLFF
TRBJ2-1	TRBV4-1	NA	17	NA	TGCGCCAGCAGCCAAGATTCTGTAGCGGCAATTTACAATGAGCAGTTCTTC	CASSQDSVAAIYNEQFF
TRBJ2-3	TRBV5-6	many	14	NA	TGTGCCAGCAGCTGGTGGGACAACACAGATACGCAGTATTTT	CASSWWDNTDTQYF
TRBJ2-2	TRBV13	NA	14	NA	TGTGCCAGCAGCTTAGCAGGGGTTGCCGGGGAGCTGTTTTTT	CASSLAGVAGELFF
TRBJ2-1	TRBV2	NA	15	NA	TGTGCCAGCAGACAGGGTGTCAGCTCCTACAATGAGCAGTTCTTC	CASRQGVSSYNEQFF
TRBJ2-2	TRBV20-1	NA	13	NA	TGCAGTGCCGAAAGCGGAAACACCGGGGAGCTGTTTTTT	CSAESGNTGELFF
TRBJ2-3	TRBV12-3/TRBV12-4	NA	14	NA	TGTGCCAGCAGTTTTTACGGGGAAACAGAGACGCAGTATTTT	CASSFYGETETQYF
TRBJ2-5	TRBV6-1	NA	14	TRBD2	TGTGCCAGCGGATTGGGAGGGGAGCAAGAGACCCAGTACTTC	CASGLGGEQETQYF
TRBJ2-5	TRBV28	NA	15	NA	TGTGCCAGCAGATTTACCGGGGGGACAAGAGAGGCCCAGTACTTC	CASRFTGGTREAQYF
TRBJ2-6	TRBV10-3	many	11	NA	TGTGCCGCCTCTGGGGCCAACGTCCTGACTTTC	CAASGANVLTF